The 12 T cell receptor beta chains given below trace back to one sample, sequenced in a study of blood T cell repertoires in COVID-19. The repertoire was sequenced with immunoSEQ multiplex PCR; TCRdb's copy has only in-frame clones and lacks some. In the table there are under 300,000 clones, 70% to 90% of which are singletons. The sample taken for sequencing was peripheral blood. All receptors derive from a man in his 60s who had recovered from COVID-19.

This clone was picked up a small number of times. V gene TRBV19 combines with J gene TRBJ1-5, with D hard to call. V was pared by 6 bases and J by 0 bases, with 15 bases between. Germline values: CDR1 LNHDA, CDR2 SQIVND (reference sequence). The CDR3 has 16 residues. The DNA of the CDR3 is TGTGCCAGTAGCAGAGGACGGACTAATAGCAATCAGCCCCAGCATTTT. It is translated as CASSRGRTNSNQPQHF.

V is TRBV29-1 and J is TRBJ2-7, with TRBD1 as a possible D gene (6 bases). The germline gives CDR1 SQVTM, CDR2 ANQGSEA. V was shortened by 6 bases and J by 6 bases, with 18 bases between the two germline ends. CDR3 length equals 13 residues. DNA for the CDR3: TGCAGCGTCCCCGGGCAGGGGTTCAGCGAGCAGTACTTC. Its protein product is CSVPGQGFSEQYF.

CDR3 in DNA: TGTGCCAGCAGCCAAGATACGGGTCGTAACACTGAAGCTTTCTTT. Translation gives CASSQDTGRNTEAFF. The chain couples TRBV14 to TRBJ1-1; no reliable D call. CDR3 length: 15 amino acids. Germline loops: CDR1 SGHDN, CDR2 FVKESK. With 0 bases removed from V and 2 bases from J, the gap between germline ends came to 10 bases.

The J gene is TRBJ1-5, the V gene TRBV19; D gene uncertain. Germline CDR1 and CDR2: LNHDA and SQIVND (reference sequence). Trimming removed 4 bases from V and 5 bases from J, with 6 bases in between. The CDR3 loop spans 12 amino acids. CDR3 coding DNA: TGTGCCAGTAGTAGGGAGTATCAGCCCCAGCATTTT. Amino acids: CASSREYQPQHF.

The rearrangement joins TRBV11-2 to TRBJ1-2; 8 nucleotides align to TRBD1. CDR1 is SGHAT, CDR2 FQNNGV, per germline. The CDR3 sequence is 16 residues long. V gave up 5 bases and J gave up 8 bases; unmatched junction bases: 16. This chain's CDR3 is CASSPRQGRRGEGYTF. The CDR3 DNA reads TGTGCCAGCAGCCCTCGACAGGGGCGGCGGGGAGAAGGCTACACCTTC.

V and J are TRBV6-1 and TRBJ1-5, with D unclear. Between the trimmed V and J ends, which lost 1 base and 3 bases, there was a span of 10 bases. Germline V lookup: CDR1 MNHNS, CDR2 SASEGT. The CDR3 is made up of 15 amino acids. The CDR3 loop reads CASSEGNSPNQPQHF. CDR3 in DNA: TGTGCCAGCAGTGAAGGGAACAGTCCCAATCAGCCCCAGCATTTT.

The gene calls are TRBV10-3 and TRBJ2-1; 11 bases align to TRBD2. V shed 4 bases and J 8 bases; nucleotides not matched to a gene: 7. Germline V gives CDR1 ENHRY, CDR2 SYGVKD. The CDR3 extends over 15 amino acids. The CDR3 sequence is CAISGLAGTADEQFF. As DNA, the CDR3 is TGTGCCATCAGTGGACTAGCGGGAACGGCGGATGAGCAGTTCTTC.

J is TRBJ2-7 and V is TRBV10-3; D possibly corresponds to TRBD2 (5 bases). The germline V gene encodes CDR1 ENHRY and CDR2 SYGVKD. The CDR3 is 14 residues long. V was pared by 3 bases and J by 0 bases, with 9 bases between. CDR3 coding DNA: TGTGCCATCAGTGATTCGGCGGGCTCCTACGAGCAGTACTTC. Translated, it gives CAISDSAGSYEQYF.

This chain joins TRBV5-1 and TRBJ2-1; 9 bases align to TRBD2. V was clipped by 5 bases and J by 5 bases; unmatched bases: 8. Germline assignment: CDR1 SGHRS and CDR2 YFSETQ. The CDR3 loop spans 15 amino acids. The CDR3 spells CASRSGTSPNNEQFF. Here the CDR3 DNA reads TGCGCCAGCAGAAGTGGGACTAGCCCTAACAATGAGCAGTTCTTC.

There are a few counts of this clone. The chain links TRBV5-1 to TRBJ1-2; D uncertain. There are 13 residues in the CDR3. V was pared by 0 bases and J by 6 bases, with 9 bases between. Germline-derived CDR1 and CDR2 are SGHRS and YFSETQ. The chain's CDR3 is CASSLVREDGYTF. CDR3 nucleotides: TGCGCCAGCAGCTTGGTTAGGGAGGATGGCTACACCTTC.

This chain joins TRBV19 and TRBJ1-6; D is uncertain. The CDR3 is made up of 12 amino acids. The germline V and J ends were trimmed by 1 base and 7 bases, with 2 bases remaining between them. CDR1 and CDR2 (germline): LNHDA, SQIVND (reference sequence). CDR3 nucleotide sequence: TGTGCCAGTAGTATAGCAAATTCACCCCTCCACTTT. Its translation is CASSIANSPLHF. Looking up the rest from reference TRBV19 and TRBJ1-6 gives the full variable domain: DGGITQSPKYLFRKEGQNVTLSCEQNLNHDAMYWYRQDPGQGLRLIYYSQIVNDFQKGDIAEGYSVSREKKESFPLTVTSAQKNPTAFYLCASSIANSPLHFGNGTRLTVT.

The chain has TRBV28 and TRBJ2-3; perhaps TRBD1 as D (6 bases). Germline V lookup: CDR1 MDHEN, CDR2 SYDVKM. Deletions cut 6 bases from V and 1 base from J, with 11 bases between. This CDR3 spans 14 amino acids. The CDR3 spells CASRTGSGTDTQYF. In nucleotides, the CDR3 is TGTGCCAGCAGGACAGGATCTGGCACAGATACGCAGTATTTT.